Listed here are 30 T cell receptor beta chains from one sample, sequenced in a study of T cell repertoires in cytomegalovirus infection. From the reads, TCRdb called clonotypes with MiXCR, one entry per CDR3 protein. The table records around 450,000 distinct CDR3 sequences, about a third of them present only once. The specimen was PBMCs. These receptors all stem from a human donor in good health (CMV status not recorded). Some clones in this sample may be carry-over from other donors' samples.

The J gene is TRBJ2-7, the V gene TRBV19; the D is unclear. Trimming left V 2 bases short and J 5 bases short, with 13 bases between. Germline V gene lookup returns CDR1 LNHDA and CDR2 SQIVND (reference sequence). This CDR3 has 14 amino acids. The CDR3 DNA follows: TGTGCCAGTAGTATATTACCGCCCTTCCACGAGCAGTACTTC. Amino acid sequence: CASSILPPFHEQYF.

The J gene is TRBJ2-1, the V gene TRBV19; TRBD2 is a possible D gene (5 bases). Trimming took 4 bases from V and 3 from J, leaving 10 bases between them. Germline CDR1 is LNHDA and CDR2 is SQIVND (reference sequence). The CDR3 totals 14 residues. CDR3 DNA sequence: TGTGCCAGTAGTACCAGCCGGGACTACAATGAGCAGTTCTTC. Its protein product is CASSTSRDYNEQFF.

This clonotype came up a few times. The CDR3 region is CASSLDFPGTRLYEQYF. The CDR3, as DNA: TGTGCCAGCAGCTTAGACTTCCCCGGGACCAGACTCTACGAGCAGTACTTC. The chain combines TRBV11-2 with TRBJ2-7; D is possibly TRBD1 or TRBD2 (5 bases each). V was clipped by 0 bases and J by 3 bases, with 18 bases between them. Germline lookup yields CDR1 SGHAT and CDR2 FQNNGV. The CDR3 is made up of 17 amino acids. Using reference TRBV11-2 and TRBJ2-7 for the parts outside the CDR3, the full variable domain is EAGVAQSPRYKIIEKRQSVAFWCNPISGHATLYWYQQILGQGPKLLIQFQNNGVVDDSQLPKDRFSAERLKGVDSTLKIQPAKLEDSAVYLCASSLDFPGTRLYEQYFGPGTRLTVT.

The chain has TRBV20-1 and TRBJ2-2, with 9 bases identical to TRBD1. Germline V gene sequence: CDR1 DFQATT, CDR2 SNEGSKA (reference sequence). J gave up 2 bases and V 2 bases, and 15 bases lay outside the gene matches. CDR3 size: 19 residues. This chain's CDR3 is CSARNRGRSDPANTGELFF. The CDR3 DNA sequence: TGCAGTGCTAGAAACAGGGGGCGATCAGATCCCGCAAACACCGGGGAGCTGTTTTTT.

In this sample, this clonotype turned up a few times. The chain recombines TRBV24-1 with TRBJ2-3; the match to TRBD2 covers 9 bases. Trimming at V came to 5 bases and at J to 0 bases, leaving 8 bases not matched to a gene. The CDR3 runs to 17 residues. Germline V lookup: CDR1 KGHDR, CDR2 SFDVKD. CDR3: CATSAIPTSGSTDTQYF. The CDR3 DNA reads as TGTGCCACCAGTGCTATCCCGACTAGCGGAAGCACAGATACGCAGTATTTT.

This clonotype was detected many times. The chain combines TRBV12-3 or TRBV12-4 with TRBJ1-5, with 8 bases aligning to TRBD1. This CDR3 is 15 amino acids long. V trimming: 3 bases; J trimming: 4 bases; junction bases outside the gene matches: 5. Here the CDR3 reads CASSLAGGWNQPQHF. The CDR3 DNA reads TGTGCCAGCAGTTTGGCAGGGGGCTGGAATCAGCCCCAGCATTTT.

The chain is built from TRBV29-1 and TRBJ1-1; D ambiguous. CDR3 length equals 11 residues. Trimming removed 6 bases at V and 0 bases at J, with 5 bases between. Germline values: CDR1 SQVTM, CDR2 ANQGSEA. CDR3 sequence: CSVELNTEAFF. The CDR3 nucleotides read TGCAGCGTCGAGTTGAACACTGAAGCTTTCTTT. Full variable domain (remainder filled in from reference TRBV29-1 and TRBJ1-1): SAVISQKPSRDICQRGTSLTIQCQVDSQVTMMFWYRQQPGQSLTLIATANQGSEATYESGFVIDKFPISRPNLTFSTLTVSNMSPEDSSIYLCSVELNTEAFFGQGTRLTVV.

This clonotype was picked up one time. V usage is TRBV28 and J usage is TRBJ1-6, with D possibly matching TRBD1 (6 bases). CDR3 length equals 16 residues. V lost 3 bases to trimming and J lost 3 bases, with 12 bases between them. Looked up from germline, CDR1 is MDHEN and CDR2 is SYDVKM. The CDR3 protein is CASSFSRGLYNSPLHF. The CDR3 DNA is TGTGCCAGCAGTTTCAGCAGGGGCCTCTATAATTCACCCCTCCACTTT.

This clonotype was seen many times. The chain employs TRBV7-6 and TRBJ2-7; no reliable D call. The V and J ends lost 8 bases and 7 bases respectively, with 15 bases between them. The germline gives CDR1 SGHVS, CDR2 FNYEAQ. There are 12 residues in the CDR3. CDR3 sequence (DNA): TGTGCCAGCGGTCCGGAGCTCGGGGAGCAGTACTTC. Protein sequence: CASGPELGEQYF.

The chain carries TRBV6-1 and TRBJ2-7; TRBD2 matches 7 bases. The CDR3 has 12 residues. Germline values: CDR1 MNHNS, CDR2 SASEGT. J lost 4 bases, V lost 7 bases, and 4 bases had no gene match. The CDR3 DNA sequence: TGTGCCAGCACCTCGGGACTATACGAGCAGTACTTC. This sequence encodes CASTSGLYEQYF.

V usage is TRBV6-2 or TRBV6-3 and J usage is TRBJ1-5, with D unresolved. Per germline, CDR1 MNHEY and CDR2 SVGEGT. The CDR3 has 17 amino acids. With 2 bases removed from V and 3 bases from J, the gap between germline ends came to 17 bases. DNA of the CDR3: TGTGCCAGCAGTTACAATCGGAAAGGGTTTAACAATCAGCCCCAGCATTTT. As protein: CASSYNRKGFNNQPQHF.

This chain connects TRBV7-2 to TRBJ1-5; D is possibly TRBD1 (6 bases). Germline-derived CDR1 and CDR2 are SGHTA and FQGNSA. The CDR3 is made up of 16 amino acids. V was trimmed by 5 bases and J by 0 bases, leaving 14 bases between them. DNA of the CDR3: TGTGCCAGCAGCCTAGGGGGGGGGATTAGCAATCAGCCCCAGCATTTT. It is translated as CASSLGGGISNQPQHF.

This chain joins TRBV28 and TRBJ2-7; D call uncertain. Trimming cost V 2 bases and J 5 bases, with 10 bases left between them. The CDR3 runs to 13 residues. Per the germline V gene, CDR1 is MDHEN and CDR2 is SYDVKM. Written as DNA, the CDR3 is TGTGCCAGCAGTTTACCCGTCCTGGACGAGCAGTACTTC. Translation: CASSLPVLDEQYF. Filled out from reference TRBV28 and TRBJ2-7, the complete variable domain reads DVKVTQSSRYLVKRTGEKVFLECVQDMDHENMFWYRQDPGLGLRLIYFSYDVKMKEKGDIPEGYSVSREKKERFSLILESASTNQTSMYLCASSLPVLDEQYFGPGTRLTVT.

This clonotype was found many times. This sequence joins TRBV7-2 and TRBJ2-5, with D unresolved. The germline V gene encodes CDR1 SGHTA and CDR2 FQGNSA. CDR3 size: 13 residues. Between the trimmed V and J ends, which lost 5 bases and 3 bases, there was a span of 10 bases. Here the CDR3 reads CASSRPTEETQYF. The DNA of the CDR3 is TGTGCCAGCAGCCGACCTACGGAAGAGACCCAGTACTTC.

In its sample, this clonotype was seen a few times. The CDR3 nucleotides are TGTGCCAGCAACACAAACGGGGCCCCTAGTTCACCCCTCCACTTT. This sequence encodes CASNTNGAPSSPLHF. The chain links TRBV6-6 to TRBJ1-6; weak D call: TRBD1 (5 bases). Germline V gene sequence: CDR1 MNHNY, CDR2 SVGAGI (reference sequence). With 7 bases removed from V and 9 bases from J, the gap between germline ends came to 19 bases. The CDR3 loop spans 15 amino acids.

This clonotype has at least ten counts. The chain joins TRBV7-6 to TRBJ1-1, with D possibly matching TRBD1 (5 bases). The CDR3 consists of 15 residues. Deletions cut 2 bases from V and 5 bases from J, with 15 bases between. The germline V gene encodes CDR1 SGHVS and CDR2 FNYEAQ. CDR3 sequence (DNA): TGTGCCAGCAGCTTATCGCCGGAGGGGAGGACTGAAGCTTTCTTT. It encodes CASSLSPEGRTEAFF.

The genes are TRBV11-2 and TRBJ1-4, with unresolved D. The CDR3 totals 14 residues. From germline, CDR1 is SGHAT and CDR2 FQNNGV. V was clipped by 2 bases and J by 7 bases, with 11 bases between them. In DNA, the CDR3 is TGTGCCAGCAGCTTATCCAGGACTGGTGAAAAACTGTTTTTT. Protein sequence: CASSLSRTGEKLFF.

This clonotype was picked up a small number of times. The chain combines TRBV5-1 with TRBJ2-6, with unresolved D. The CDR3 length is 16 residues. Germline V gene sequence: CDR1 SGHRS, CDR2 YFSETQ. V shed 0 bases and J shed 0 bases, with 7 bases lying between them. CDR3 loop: CASSLVTGSGANVLTF. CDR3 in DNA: TGCGCCAGCAGCTTGGTGACGGGCTCTGGGGCCAACGTCCTGACTTTC.

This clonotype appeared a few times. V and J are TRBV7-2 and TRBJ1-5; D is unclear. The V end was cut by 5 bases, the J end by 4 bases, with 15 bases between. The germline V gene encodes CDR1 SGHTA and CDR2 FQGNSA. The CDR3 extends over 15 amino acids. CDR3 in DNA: TGTGCCAGCAGCAGATCCAGAGGGTGGAATCAGCCCCAGCATTTT. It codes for CASSRSRGWNQPQHF.

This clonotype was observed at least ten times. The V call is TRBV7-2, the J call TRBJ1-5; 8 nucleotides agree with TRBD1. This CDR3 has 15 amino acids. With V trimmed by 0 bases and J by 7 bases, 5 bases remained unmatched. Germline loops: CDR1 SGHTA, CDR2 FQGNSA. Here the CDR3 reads CASSLAQGGSQPQHF. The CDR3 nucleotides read TGTGCCAGCAGCTTAGCACAGGGGGGTAGCCAGCCCCAGCATTTT.

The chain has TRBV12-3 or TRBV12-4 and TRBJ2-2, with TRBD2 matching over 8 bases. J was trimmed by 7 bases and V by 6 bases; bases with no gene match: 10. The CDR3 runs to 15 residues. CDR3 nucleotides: TGTGCCAGCAGCCCCGTAGCGGGGAGCCGCGGGGAGCTGTTTTTT. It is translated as CASSPVAGSRGELFF.

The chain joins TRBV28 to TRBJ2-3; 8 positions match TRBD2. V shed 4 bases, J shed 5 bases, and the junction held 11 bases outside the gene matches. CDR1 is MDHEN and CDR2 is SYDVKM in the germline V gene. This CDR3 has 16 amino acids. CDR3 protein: CASSSGSGVELDTQYF. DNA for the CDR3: TGTGCCAGCAGTTCCGGTAGCGGGGTGGAGTTAGATACGCAGTATTTT.

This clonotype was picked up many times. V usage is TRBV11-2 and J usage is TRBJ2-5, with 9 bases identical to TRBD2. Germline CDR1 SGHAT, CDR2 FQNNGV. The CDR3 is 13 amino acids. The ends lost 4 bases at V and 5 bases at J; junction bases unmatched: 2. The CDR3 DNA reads TGTGCCAGCAGCTCCGGACTAGCGGAGACCCAGTACTTC. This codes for CASSSGLAETQYF.

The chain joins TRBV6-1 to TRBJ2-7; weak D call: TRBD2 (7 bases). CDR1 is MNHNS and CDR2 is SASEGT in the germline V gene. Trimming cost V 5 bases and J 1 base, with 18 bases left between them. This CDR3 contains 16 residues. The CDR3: CASSITRGAQSYEQYF. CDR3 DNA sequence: TGTGCCAGCAGTATCACCCGGGGGGCGCAATCCTACGAGCAGTACTTC.

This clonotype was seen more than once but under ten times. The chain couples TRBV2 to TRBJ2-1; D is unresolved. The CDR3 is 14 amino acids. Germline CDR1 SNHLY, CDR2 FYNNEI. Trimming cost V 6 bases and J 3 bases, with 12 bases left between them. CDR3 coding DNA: TGTGCCAGCAGCCCGTCGACGGGCTACAATGAGCAGTTCTTC. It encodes CASSPSTGYNEQFF.

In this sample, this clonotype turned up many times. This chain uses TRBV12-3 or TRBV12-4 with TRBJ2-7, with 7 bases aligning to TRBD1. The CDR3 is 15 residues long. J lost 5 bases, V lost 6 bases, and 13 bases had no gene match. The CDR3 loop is CASRRSGGRIHEQYF. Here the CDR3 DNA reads TGTGCCAGCAGGAGATCAGGGGGACGGATCCACGAGCAGTACTTC.

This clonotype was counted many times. CDR3 in amino acids: CAISESQARSGNTIYF. For the CDR3, the DNA is TGTGCCATCAGTGAGTCCCAGGCACGCTCTGGAAACACCATATATTTT. This chain uses TRBV10-3 with TRBJ1-3; D unresolved. The germline gives CDR1 ENHRY, CDR2 SYGVKD. The CDR3 spans 16 residues. V gave up 0 bases and J gave up 0 bases, with 9 bases separating them.

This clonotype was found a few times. The CDR3 nucleotides read TGTGCCAGCAGCTTAGAGGGGGGAGGCACGAACACCGGGGAGCTGTTTTTT. This codes for CASSLEGGGTNTGELFF. This chain links TRBV11-2 with TRBJ2-2, with a possible D match to TRBD2 (6 bases). Trimming shortened V by 0 bases and J by 0 bases, and 11 bases separated the two germline ends. The length of the CDR3 is 17 residues. Germline values: CDR1 SGHAT, CDR2 FQNNGV.

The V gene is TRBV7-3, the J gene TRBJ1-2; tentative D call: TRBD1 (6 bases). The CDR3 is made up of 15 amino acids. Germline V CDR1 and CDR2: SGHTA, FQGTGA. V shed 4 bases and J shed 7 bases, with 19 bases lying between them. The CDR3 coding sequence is TGTGCCAGCAGCTCCTCCGGACAGCCTGGGGGTGGCTACACCTTC. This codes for CASSSSGQPGGGYTF.

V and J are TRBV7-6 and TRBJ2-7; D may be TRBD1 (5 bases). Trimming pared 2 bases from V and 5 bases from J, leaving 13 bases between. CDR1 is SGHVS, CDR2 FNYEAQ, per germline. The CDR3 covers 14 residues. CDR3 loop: CASSLTPGRDEQYF. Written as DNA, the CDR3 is TGTGCCAGCAGCTTAACACCAGGGCGTGACGAGCAGTACTTC.